The entry that follows covers one T cell receptor (beta chain) sequence. Its cognate antigen is unknown. PCR was performed using 60 Vbeta and 13 Jbeta primers. Only in-frame clones appear in the TCRdb table, and some are missing; sequencing was by immunoSEQ multiplex PCR. There are around 100,000 clones in the sample; roughly four fifths occur only once, and 15% to 20% lies in the top ten. This entry belongs to a study of cytomegalovirus exposure and HLA in healthy donors. Study results and limitations: No immune exposure information besides CMV serostatus was available. In a later analysis, a genetic analysis reported fewer productive-TCR N-insertions in an Asian-associated ancestry cluster than the cohort average.

Sample: PBMCs. The sequence was collected from a woman between 55 and 75 years old in good health and CMV-seropositive.

The CDR3 reads CASSPHARAGNTEAFF. The CDR3 DNA reads TGTGCCAGCAGCCCCCACGCTCGCGCGGGGAACACTGAAGCTTTCTTT. The V and J genes are TRBV9 and TRBJ1-1, with D hard to call. The CDR3 has 16 amino acids. V gave up 4 bases and J gave up 1 base, with 17 bases separating them. The germline V gene encodes CDR1 SGDLS and CDR2 YYNGEE.